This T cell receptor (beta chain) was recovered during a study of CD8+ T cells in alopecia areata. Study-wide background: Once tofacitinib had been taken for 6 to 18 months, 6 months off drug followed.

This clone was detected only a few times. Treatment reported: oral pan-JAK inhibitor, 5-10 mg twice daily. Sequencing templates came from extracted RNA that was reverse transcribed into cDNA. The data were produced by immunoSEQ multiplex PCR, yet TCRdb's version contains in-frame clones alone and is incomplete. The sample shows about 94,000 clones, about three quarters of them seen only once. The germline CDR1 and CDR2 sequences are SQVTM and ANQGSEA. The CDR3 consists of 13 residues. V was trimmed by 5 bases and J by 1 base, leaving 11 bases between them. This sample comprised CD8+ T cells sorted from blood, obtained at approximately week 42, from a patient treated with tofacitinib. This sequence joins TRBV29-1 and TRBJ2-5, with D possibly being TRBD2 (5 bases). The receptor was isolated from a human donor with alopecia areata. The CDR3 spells CSVMWAGQETQYF. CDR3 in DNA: TGCAGCGTTATGTGGGCGGGCCAAGAGACCCAGTACTTC.